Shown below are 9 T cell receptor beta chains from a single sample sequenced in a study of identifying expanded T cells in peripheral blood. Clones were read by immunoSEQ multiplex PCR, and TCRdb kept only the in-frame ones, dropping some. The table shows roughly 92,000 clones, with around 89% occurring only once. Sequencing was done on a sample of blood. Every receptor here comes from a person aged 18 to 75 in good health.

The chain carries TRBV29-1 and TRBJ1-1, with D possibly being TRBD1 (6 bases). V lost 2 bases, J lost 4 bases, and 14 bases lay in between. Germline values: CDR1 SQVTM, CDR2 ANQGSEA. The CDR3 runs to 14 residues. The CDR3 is CSVESGAGATEAFF. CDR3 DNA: TGCAGCGTTGAATCGGGGGCCGGAGCCACTGAAGCTTTCTTT. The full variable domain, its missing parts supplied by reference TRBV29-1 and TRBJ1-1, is SAVISQKPSRDICQRGTSLTIQCQVDSQVTMMFWYRQQPGQSLTLIATANQGSEATYESGFVIDKFPISRPNLTFSTLTVSNMSPEDSSIYLCSVESGAGATEAFFGQGTRLTVV.

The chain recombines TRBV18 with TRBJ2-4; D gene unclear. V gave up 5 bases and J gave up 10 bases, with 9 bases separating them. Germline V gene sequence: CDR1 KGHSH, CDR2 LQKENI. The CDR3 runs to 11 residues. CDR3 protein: CASSSDDIQYF. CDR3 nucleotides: TGTGCCAGCTCATCCGACGATATTCAGTACTTC. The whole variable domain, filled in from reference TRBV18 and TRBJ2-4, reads NAGVMQNPRHLVRRRGQEARLRCSPMKGHSHVYWYRQLPEEGLKFMVYLQKENIIDESGMPKERFSAEFPKEGPSILRIQQVVRGDSAAYFCASSSDDIQYFGAGTRLSVL.

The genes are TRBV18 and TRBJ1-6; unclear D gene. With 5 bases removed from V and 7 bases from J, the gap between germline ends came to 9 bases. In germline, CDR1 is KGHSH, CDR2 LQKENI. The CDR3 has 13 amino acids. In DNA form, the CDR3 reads TGTGCCAGCTCAACAAGTGGGAATTCACCCCTCCACTTT. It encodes CASSTSGNSPLHF.

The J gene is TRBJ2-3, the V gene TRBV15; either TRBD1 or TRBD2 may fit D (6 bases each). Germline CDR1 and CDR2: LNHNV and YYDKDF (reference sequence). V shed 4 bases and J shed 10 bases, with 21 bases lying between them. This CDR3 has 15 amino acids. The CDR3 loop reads CATSTRGPWSSAQYF. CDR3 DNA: TGTGCCACCAGCACCCGGGGGCCCTGGTCCAGTGCGCAGTATTTT. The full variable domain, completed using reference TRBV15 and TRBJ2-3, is DAMVIQNPRYQVTQFGKPVTLSCSQTLNHNVMYWYQQKSSQAPKLLFHYYDKDFNNEADTPDNFQSRRPNTSFCFLDIRSPGLGDTAMYLCATSTRGPWSSAQYFGPGTRLTVL.

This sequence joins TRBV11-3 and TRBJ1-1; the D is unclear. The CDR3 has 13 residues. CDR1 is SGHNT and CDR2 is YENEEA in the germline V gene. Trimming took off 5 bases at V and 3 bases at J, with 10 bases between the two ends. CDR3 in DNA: TGTGCCAGCAGCCCCCGTTCTGACACTGAAGCTTTCTTT. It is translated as CASSPRSDTEAFF.

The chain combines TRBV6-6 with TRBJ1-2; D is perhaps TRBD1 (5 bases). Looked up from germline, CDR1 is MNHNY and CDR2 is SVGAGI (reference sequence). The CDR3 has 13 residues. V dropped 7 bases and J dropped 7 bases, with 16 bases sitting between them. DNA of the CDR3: TGTGCCAGCACAGGACACCCTTATAGTGGCTACACCTTC. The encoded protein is CASTGHPYSGYTF.

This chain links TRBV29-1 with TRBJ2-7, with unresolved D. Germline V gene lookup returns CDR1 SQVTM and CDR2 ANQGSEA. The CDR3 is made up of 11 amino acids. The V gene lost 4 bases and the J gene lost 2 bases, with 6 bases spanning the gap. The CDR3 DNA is TGCAGCGTTGGTAGGGCCTACGAGCAGTACTTC. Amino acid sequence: CSVGRAYEQYF.

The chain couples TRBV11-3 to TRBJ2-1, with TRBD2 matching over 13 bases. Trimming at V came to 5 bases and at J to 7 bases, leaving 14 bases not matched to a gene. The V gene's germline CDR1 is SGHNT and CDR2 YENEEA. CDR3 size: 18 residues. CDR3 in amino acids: CASSQPLTSGGADNEQFF. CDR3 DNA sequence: TGTGCCAGCAGCCAACCTTTAACTAGCGGGGGGGCCGATAATGAGCAGTTCTTC.

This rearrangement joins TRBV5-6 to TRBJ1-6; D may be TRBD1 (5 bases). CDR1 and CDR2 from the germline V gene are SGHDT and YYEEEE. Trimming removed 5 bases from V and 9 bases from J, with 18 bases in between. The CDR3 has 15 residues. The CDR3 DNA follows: TGTGCCAGCAGACCAGGGCCTTATGGAGGTTCACCCCTCCACTTT. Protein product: CASRPGPYGGSPLHF.